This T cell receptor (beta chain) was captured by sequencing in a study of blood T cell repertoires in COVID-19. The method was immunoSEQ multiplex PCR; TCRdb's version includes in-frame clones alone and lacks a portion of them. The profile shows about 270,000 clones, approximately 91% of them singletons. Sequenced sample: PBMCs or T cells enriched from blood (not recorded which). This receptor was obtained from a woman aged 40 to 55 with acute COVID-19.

The CDR3 sequence: CASSTRGQGSNYGYTF. The CDR3 DNA reads as TGCGCCAGCAGCACCAGGGGACAGGGATCTAACTATGGCTACACCTTC. The V gene is TRBV5-1, the J gene TRBJ1-2, with 9 positions matching TRBD1. CDR3 length: 16 amino acids. Germline-derived CDR1 and CDR2 are SGHRS and YFSETQ. J was trimmed by 0 bases and V by 4 bases; bases with no gene match: 7.